One and the same sample provided the 2 T cell receptor beta chains below, sequenced in a study of control samples from healthy donors and cancer patients (dated by TCRdb to 2020 to 2022). The library relied on the immunoSEQ multiplex PCR assay. Drawn from immuneACCESS, this table holds only the in-frame rearrangements with V and J called that TCRdb kept. Clones are partly lost; checked studies trace under half to an unresolved V gene and leave the rest unexplained. This sample gives approximately 71,000 clones in total; roughly 86% of them show up just once. The top ten clones comprise about 20% of the sample. Sequencing was carried out using PBMCs. The receptor source for this set is a man between 60 and 75 years old with lung cancer.

The chain carries TRBV6-2 or TRBV6-3 and TRBJ2-3, with 13 bases aligning to TRBD2. V was clipped by 4 bases and J by 0 bases; unmatched bases: 13. CDR3 size: 20 residues. The germline V gene has CDR1 MNHEY and CDR2 SVGEGT. The CDR3 here is CASSWRTSGGPTASTDTQYF. The CDR3 coding sequence is TGTGCCAGCAGTTGGCGGACTAGCGGGGGCCCAACCGCTAGCACAGATACGCAGTATTTT.

This sequence joins TRBV5-1 and TRBJ1-4; maybe TRBD1 (5 bases). Germline V lookup: CDR1 SGHRS, CDR2 YFSETQ. V was trimmed by 4 bases and J by 0 bases, leaving 10 bases between them. This CDR3 has 15 residues. Here the CDR3 DNA reads TGCGCCAGCAGCCGACAGTACGCAACTAATGAAAAACTGTTTTTT. The encoded protein is CASSRQYATNEKLFF.